This T cell receptor (beta chain) is drawn from a study of CD8 T cells in Susac syndrome. Comments on this clonotype: No antigen is known for it.

Random hexamers served to reverse transcribe roughly 0.5 to 1 ug RNA. By means of immunoSEQ multiplex PCR, TCR beta CDR3 spanning 54 Vbeta and 13 Jbeta underwent amplification. From the immunoSEQ multiplex PCR reads, TCRdb called clonotypes with MiXCR, one entry per CDR3 protein. Of about 400,000 distinct CDR3 sequences in the sample, around 85% were seen once. Points from the study as a whole: Individuals included in the TCR sequencing and HLA analysis were acknowledged by the study to be relatively few in number.

Germline CDR1 is SGHRS and CDR2 is YFSETQ. The CDR3 length is 16 residues. V lost 4 bases, J lost 3 bases, and 8 bases stayed unmatched. The clonotype originates from a human donor with multiple sclerosis. The chain carries TRBV5-1 and TRBJ1-2, with 11 bases identical to TRBD1. The sequenced material came from CD8+ T cells from PBMCs. The CDR3 reads CASSPWTGGAYYGYTF. In DNA, the CDR3 is TGCGCCAGCAGCCCATGGACAGGGGGCGCTTACTATGGCTACACCTTC.